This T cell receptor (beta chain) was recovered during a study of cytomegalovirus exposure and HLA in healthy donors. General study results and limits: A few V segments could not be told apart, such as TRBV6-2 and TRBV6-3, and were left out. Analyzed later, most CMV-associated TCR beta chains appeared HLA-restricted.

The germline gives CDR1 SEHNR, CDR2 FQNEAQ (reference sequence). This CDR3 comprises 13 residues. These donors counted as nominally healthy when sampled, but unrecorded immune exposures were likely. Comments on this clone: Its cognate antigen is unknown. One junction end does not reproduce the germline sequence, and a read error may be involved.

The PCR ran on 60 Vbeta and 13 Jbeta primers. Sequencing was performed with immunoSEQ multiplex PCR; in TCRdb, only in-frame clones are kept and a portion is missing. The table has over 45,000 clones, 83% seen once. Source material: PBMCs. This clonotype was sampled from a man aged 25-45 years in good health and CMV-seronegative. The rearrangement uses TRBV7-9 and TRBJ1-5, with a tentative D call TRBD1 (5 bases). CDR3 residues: CSSSFGGISPQHF. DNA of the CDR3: TGTTCCAGCAGCTTCGGGGGAATCAGCCCCCAGCATTTT.